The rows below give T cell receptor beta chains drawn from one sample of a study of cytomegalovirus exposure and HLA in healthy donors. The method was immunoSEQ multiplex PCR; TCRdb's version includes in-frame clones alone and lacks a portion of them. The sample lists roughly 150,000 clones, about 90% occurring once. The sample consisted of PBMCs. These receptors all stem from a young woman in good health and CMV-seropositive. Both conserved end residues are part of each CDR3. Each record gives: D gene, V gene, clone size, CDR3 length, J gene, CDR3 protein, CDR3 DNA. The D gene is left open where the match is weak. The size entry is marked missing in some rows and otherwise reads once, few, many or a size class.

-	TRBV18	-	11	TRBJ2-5	CASSLQETQYF	TGTGCCAGCTCATTACAAGAGACCCAGTACTTC
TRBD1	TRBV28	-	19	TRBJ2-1	CASSSHLSPRGQFNNEQFF	TGTGCCAGCAGTTCCCACCTCAGCCCCCGGGGACAGTTCAACAATGAGCAGTTCTTC
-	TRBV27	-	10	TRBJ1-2	CASKRRVGSF	TGTGCCAGCAAGAGGAGGGTAGGCTCCTTC
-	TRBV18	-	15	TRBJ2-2	CASSDTQGDTGELFF	TGTGCCAGCTCAGACACTCAAGGGGACACCGGGGAGCTGTTTTTT
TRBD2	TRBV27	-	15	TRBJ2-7	CASSPLREGQDEQYF	TGTGCCAGCAGCCCTTTGCGGGAGGGCCAAGACGAGCAGTACTTC
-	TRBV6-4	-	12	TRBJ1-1	CASRIAHTEAFF	TGTGCCAGCAGAATAGCGCACACTGAAGCTTTCTTT
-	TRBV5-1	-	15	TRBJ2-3	CASSSRVPSTDTQYF	TGCGCCAGCAGCTCCAGGGTCCCTAGCACAGATACGCAGTATTTT
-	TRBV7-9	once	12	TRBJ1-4	CASGQLREKLFF	TGTGCCAGCGGACAGCTTCGGGAAAAACTGTTTTTT
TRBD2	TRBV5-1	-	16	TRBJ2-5	CASMGTVSGLAETQYF	TGCGCCAGCATGGGGACTGTGTCGGGACTAGCCGAGACCCAGTACTTC
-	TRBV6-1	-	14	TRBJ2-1	CASQGIEFRNEQFF	TGTGCCAGCCAGGGCATAGAGTTCCGGAATGAGCAGTTCTTC
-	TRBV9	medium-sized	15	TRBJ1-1	CASSGLTSRDTEAFF	TGTGCCAGCAGCGGACTCACGAGCAGAGACACTGAAGCTTTCTTT
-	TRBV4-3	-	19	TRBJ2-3	CASSQYFRQDRPSTDTQYF	TGCGCCAGCAGCCAATATTTCCGCCAAGACAGACCTAGCACAGATACGCAGTATTTT
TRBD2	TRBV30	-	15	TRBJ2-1	CAWTSGPSSYNEQFF	TGTGCCTGGACTAGCGGGCCTAGCTCCTACAATGAGCAGTTCTTC
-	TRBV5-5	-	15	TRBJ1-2	CASSLGGTRSGGYTF	TGTGCCAGCAGCTTGGGCGGAACTAGAAGCGGTGGCTACACCTTC
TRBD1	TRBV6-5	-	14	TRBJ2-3	CASRWDRSTDTQYF	TGTGCCAGCAGATGGGACAGGAGCACAGATACGCAGTATTTT
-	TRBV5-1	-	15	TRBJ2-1	CASSPSGSSYNEQFF	TGCGCCAGCAGCCCCAGTGGGAGCTCCTACAATGAGCAGTTCTTC
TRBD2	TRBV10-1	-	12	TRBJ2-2	CASSGGGGELFF	TGCGCCAGCAGTGGCGGGGGAGGGGAGCTGTTTTTT
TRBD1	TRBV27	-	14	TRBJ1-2	CASSANRGFFGYTF	TGTGCCAGCAGTGCCAACAGGGGTTTTTTTGGCTACACCTTC
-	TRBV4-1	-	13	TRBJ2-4	CASSHSRGRVQYF	TGCGCCAGCAGCCACTCCAGGGGTCGGGTTCAGTACTTC
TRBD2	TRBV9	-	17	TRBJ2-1	CASSVGWAGGPDNEQFF	TGTGCCAGCAGCGTAGGATGGGCGGGAGGGCCCGACAATGAGCAGTTCTTC
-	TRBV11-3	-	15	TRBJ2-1	CASSHRLNHYNEQFF	TGTGCCAGCAGCCATCGACTAAATCACTACAATGAGCAGTTCTTC
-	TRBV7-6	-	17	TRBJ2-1	CASSLGNEGGNHNEQFF	TGTGCCAGCAGCTTAGGTAACGAGGGAGGAAACCACAATGAGCAGTTCTTC
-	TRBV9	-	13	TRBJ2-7	CASSPDPGYEQYF	TGTGCCAGCAGCCCAGACCCGGGGTACGAGCAGTACTTC
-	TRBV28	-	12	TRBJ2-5	CASRTGLVTQYF	TGTGCCAGCCGTACAGGGTTGGTGACCCAGTACTTC
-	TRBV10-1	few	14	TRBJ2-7	CASSESLVSYEQYF	TGCGCCAGCAGTGAGTCGTTAGTCTCCTACGAGCAGTACTTC
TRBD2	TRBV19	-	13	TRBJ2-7	CATGGLAETEQYF	TGTGCCACGGGTGGACTAGCGGAGACCGAGCAGTACTTC
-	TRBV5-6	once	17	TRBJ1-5	CASSLAGRRYSNQPQHF	TGTGCCAGCAGCTTGGCCGGGAGACGTTATAGCAATCAGCCCCAGCATTTT
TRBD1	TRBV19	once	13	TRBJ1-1	CASSITGDFGAFF	TGTGCCAGTAGTATAACAGGGGATTTTGGGGCTTTCTTT
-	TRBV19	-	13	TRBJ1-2	CASSIRGRYGYTF	TGTGCCAGTAGTATAAGGGGCAGATATGGCTACACCTTC
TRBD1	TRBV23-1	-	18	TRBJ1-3	CASSHPEDRESSGNTIYF	TGCGCCAGCAGTCACCCGGAGGACAGGGAGAGTTCTGGAAACACCATATATTTT
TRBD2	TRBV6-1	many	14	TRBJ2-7	CASSEAGTSDEQYF	TGTGCCAGCAGTGAAGCGGGGACTAGTGACGAGCAGTACTTC
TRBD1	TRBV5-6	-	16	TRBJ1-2	CASSSRRDRANYGYTF	TGTGCCAGCAGCTCGAGACGGGACAGGGCCAACTATGGCTACACCTTC
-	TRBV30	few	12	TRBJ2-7	CAWRGDSYEQYF	TGTGCCTGGAGAGGGGACTCCTACGAGCAGTACTTC
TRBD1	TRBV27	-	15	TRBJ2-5	CASSARTDRQETQYF	TGTGCCAGCAGTGCCCGGACGGACAGGCAAGAGACCCAGTACTTC
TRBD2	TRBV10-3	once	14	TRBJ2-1	CAIRHSGSDNEQFF	TGTGCCATCAGACACAGCGGGAGCGACAATGAGCAGTTCTTC
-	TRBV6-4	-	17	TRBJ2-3	CASSDGWAGGRTDTQYF	TGTGCCAGCAGTGACGGGTGGGCCGGAGGACGCACAGATACGCAGTATTTT
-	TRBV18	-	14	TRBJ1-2	CASSPSQNRDGYTF	TGTGCCAGCTCACCATCACAAAACAGGGACGGCTACACCTTC
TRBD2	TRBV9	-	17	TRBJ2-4	CASSKLAGRGAKNIQYF	TGTGCCAGCAGCAAACTAGCGGGAAGGGGAGCCAAAAACATTCAGTACTTC
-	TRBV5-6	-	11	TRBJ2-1	CASSLVGVQFF	TGTGCCAGCAGCTTGGTTGGAGTGCAGTTCTTC
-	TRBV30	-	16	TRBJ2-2	CAWRMGGTKNTGELFF	TGTGCCTGGCGTATGGGGGGGACAAAGAACACCGGGGAGCTGTTTTTT
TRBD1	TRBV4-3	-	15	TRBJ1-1	CASSHQDREVYEAFF	TGCGCCAGCAGCCACCAGGACAGGGAAGTTTATGAAGCTTTCTTT
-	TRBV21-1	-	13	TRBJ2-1	CASSTRQKQEQFF	TGTGCCAGCAGCACGCGACAGAAGCAGGAGCAGTTCTTC
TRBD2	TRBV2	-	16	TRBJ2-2	CATPTAGLAGTGELFF	TGTGCCACTCCAACCGCGGGACTAGCGGGTACCGGGGAGCTGTTTTTT